This note documents a single T cell receptor (beta chain) sequence. What it binds is unknown. At collection, donors were nominally healthy, but unrecorded immune exposures were probable. The sample originates from a study of cytomegalovirus exposure and HLA in healthy donors. General study points: TCR association rates varied by HLA locus in a later analysis, with DRB1 highest and HLA-C lowest. The authors assumed roughly uniform sequencing depth across donors for presence/absence analyses.

Primers included in the PCR were 60 Vbeta and 13 Jbeta primers. Sequencing used immunoSEQ multiplex PCR; TCRdb keeps in-frame clones, though not all of them. Of 90,000 to 150,000 clones detected, around 68% appear once; the ten largest clones hold 9.5% to 13%. This CDR3 comprises 15 residues. The V gene lost 4 bases and the J gene lost 2 bases, with 14 bases spanning the gap. CDR1 and CDR2 from the germline V gene are MGHRA and YSYEKL. V and J are TRBV4-1 and TRBJ1-2; D is undetermined. Sample: PBMCs. The receptor comes from a woman aged 50 to 60 in good health and CMV-seropositive. This CDR3 is CASSPGLRQNYGYTF. CDR3 sequence (DNA): TGCGCCAGCAGCCCAGGTCTGCGTCAAAACTATGGCTACACCTTC.